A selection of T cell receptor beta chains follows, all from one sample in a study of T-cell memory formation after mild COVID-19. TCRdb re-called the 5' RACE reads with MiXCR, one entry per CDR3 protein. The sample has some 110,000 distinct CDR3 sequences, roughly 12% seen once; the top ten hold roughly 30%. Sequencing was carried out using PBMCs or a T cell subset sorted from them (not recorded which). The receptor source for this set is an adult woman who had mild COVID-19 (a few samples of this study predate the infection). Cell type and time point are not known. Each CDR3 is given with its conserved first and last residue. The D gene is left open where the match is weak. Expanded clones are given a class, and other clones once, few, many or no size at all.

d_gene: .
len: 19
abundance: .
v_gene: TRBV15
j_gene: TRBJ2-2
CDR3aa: CATSRGPGPGPLDTGELFF
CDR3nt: TGTGCCACCAGCAGAGGCCCTGGCCCTGGGCCCCTAGACACCGGGGAGCTGTTTTTT

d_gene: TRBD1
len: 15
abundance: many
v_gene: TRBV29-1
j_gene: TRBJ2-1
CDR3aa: CSVAGGTGGGNEQFF
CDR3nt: TGCAGCGTTGCGGGAGGGACAGGGGGCGGAAATGAGCAGTTCTTC

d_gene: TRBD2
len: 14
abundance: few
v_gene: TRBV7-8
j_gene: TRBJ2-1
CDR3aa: CASSRSGSYNEQFF
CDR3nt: TGTGCCAGCAGTCGTAGCGGGTCCTACAATGAGCAGTTCTTC

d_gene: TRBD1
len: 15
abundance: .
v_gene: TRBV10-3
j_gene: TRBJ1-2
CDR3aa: CAISARDRGNYGYTF
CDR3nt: TGTGCCATCAGTGCCCGGGACAGGGGGAACTATGGCTACACCTTC

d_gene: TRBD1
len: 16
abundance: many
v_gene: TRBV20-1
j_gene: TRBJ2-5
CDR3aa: CSARGGRTGKQETQYF
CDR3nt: TGCAGTGCTAGAGGGGGGCGGACAGGGAAACAAGAGACCCAGTACTTC

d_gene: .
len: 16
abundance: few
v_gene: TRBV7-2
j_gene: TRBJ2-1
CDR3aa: CASSFTAVGSYNEQFF
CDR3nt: TGTGCCAGCAGCTTTACTGCGGTAGGTTCCTACAATGAGCAGTTCTTC

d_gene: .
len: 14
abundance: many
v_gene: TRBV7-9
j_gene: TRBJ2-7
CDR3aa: CASSHTLSRDEQYF
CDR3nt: TGTGCCAGCAGTCACACACTAAGCAGGGACGAGCAGTACTTC

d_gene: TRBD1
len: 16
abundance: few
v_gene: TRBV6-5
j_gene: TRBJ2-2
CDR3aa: CASTSGQGAIAGELFF
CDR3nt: TGTGCCAGCACCTCGGGACAGGGGGCGATCGCCGGGGAGCTGTTTTTT

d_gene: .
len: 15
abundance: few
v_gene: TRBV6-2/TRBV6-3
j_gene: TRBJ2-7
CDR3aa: CASLGTLPKRGEQYF
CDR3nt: TGTGCCAGCCTGGGAACTTTGCCGAAACGGGGCGAGCAGTACTTC

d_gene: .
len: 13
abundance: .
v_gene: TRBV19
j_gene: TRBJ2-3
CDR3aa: CASMWRGTDTQYF
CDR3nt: TGTGCCAGTATGTGGCGGGGCACAGATACGCAGTATTTT

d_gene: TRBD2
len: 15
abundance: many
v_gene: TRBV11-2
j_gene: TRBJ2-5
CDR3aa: CASSASGGEQETQYF
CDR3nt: TGTGCCAGCAGCGCTAGCGGGGGGGAACAAGAGACCCAGTACTTC

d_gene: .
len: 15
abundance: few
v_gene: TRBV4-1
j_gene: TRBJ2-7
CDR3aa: CASSRTDRLNYEQYF
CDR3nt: TGCGCCAGCAGCCGAACAGACAGGCTGAACTACGAGCAGTACTTC

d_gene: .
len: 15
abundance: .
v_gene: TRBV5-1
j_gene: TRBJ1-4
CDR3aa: CASSLDGFTNEKLFF
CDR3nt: TGCGCCAGCAGCTTGGATGGGTTTACTAATGAAAAACTGTTTTTT

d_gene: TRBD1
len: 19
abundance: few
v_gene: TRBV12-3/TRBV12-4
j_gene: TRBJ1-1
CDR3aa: CASSETDRDRGLLGTEAFF
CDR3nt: TGTGCCAGCAGCGAGACCGACCGGGACAGGGGGCTTTTGGGCACTGAAGCTTTCTTT

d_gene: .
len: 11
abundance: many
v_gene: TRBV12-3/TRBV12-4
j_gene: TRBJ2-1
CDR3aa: CASSFTNEQFF
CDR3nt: TGTGCCAGCAGTTTTACCAATGAGCAGTTCTTC

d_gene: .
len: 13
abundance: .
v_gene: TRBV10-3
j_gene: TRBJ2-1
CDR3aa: CAISEWQLNEQFF
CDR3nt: TGTGCCATCAGTGAGTGGCAGCTCAATGAGCAGTTCTTC

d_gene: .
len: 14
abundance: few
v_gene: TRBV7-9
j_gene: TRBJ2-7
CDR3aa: CASSSPVGTPRQYF
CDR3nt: TGTGCCAGCAGCTCCCCCGTGGGGACCCCACGACAGTACTTC

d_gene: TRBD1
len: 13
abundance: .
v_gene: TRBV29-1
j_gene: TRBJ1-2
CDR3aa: CSARTGGLDGYTF
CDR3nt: TGCAGCGCCCGGACAGGGGGTCTCGATGGCTACACCTTC

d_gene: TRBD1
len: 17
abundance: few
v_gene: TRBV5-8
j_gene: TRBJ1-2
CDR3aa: CASSLADSTGDNYGYTF
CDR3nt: TGTGCCAGCAGCTTGGCCGACTCGACAGGGGACAACTATGGCTACACCTTC

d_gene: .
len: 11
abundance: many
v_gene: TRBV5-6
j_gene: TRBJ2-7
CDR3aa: CASSSGLEQYF
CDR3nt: TGTGCCAGCAGCTCCGGACTTGAGCAGTACTTC

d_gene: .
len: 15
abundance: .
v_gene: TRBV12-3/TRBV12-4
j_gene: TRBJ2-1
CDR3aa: CASSLSSESYNEQFF
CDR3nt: TGTGCCAGCAGTTTATCTAGCGAGTCCTACAATGAGCAGTTCTTC

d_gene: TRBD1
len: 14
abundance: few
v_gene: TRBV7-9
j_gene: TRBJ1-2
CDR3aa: CASSQTGNGGGYTF
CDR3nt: TGTGCCAGCAGCCAGACAGGGAACGGTGGTGGCTACACCTTC

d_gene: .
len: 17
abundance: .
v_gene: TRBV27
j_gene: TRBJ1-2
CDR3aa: CASSLSGAGVRSYGYTF
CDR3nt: TGTGCCAGCAGTTTATCGGGCGCAGGGGTCAGATCCTATGGCTACACCTTC

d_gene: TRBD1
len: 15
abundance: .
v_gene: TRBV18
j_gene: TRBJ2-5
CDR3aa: CASSLDRGPQETQYF
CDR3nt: TGTGCCAGCTCACTCGACAGGGGACCTCAAGAGACCCAGTACTTC

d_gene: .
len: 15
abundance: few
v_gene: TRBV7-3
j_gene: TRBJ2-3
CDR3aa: CASSPDLASTDTQYF
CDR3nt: TGTGCCAGCAGCCCTGACCTAGCGAGCACAGATACGCAGTATTTT

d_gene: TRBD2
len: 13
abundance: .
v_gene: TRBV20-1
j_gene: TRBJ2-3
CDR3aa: CSAPRPSGVEQYF
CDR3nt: TGCAGTGCCCCGCGGCCTAGCGGGGTGGAGCAGTATTTT

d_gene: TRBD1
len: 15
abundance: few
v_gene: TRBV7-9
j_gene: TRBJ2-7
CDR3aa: CASSPGQGSSYEQYF
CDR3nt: TGTGCCAGCAGCCCCGGACAGGGGAGCTCCTACGAGCAGTACTTC

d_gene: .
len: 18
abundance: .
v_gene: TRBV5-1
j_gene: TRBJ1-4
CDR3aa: CASSLKVAEGLPVAELFF
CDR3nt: TGCGCCAGCAGCTTAAAAGTAGCTGAGGGACTGCCGGTCGCTGAACTGTTTTTT

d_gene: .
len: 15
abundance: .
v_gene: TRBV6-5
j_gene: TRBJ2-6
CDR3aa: CASNSGGPGANVLTF
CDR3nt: TGTGCCAGCAACTCCGGGGGGCCTGGGGCCAACGTCCTGACTTTC

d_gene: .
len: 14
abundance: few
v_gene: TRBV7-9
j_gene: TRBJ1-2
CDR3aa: CASSPPGQNYGYTF
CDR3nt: TGTGCCAGCAGCCCACCGGGCCAAAACTATGGCTACACCTTC

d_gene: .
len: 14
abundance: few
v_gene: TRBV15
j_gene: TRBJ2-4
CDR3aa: CATSRVVTKNIQYF
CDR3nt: TGTGCCACCAGCAGAGTCGTAACCAAAAACATTCAGTACTTC

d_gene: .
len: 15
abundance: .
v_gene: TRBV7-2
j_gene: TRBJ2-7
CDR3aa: CASSPWGGHWGEQYF
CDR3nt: TGTGCCAGCAGCCCATGGGGGGGGCACTGGGGCGAGCAGTACTTC

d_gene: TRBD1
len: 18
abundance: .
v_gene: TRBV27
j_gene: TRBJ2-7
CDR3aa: CASGKTGGSLIVSYEQYF
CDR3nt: TGTGCCAGCGGAAAGACAGGGGGCAGTTTGATCGTCTCCTACGAGCAGTACTTC

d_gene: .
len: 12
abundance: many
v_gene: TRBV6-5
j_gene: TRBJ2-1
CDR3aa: CASSSEDNEQFF
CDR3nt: TGTGCCAGCAGTTCGGAGGATAATGAGCAGTTCTTC

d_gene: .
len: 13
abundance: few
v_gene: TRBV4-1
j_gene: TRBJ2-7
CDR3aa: CASSQGGPYEQYF
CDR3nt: TGCGCCAGCAGCCAAGGGGGCCCCTACGAGCAGTACTTC

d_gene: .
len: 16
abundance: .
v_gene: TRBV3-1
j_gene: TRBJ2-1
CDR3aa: CASSHTTSGSYNEQFF
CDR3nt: TGTGCCAGCAGCCACACCACAAGCGGCTCCTACAATGAGCAGTTCTTC

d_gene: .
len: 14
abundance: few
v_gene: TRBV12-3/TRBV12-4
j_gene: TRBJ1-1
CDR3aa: CASRDIEWNTEAFF
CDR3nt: TGTGCCAGCCGGGACATAGAGTGGAACACTGAAGCTTTCTTT

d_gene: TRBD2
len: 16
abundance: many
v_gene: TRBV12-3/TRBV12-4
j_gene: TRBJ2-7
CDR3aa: CASSLEPSSGTYEQYF
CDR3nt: TGTGCCAGCAGTTTAGAGCCATCTAGCGGGACTTACGAGCAGTACTTC

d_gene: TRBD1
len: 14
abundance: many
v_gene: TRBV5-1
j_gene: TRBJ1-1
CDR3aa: CASSLTGVNTEAFF
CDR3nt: TGCGCCAGCAGCTTGACAGGGGTGAACACTGAAGCTTTCTTT

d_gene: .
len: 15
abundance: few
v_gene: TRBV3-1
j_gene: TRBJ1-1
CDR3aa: CASSPELVADTEAFF
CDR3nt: TGTGCCAGCAGCCCCGAGCTCGTCGCAGACACTGAAGCTTTCTTT

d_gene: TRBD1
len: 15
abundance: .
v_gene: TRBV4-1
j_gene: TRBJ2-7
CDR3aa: CASSQVAGGVYEQYF
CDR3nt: TGCGCCAGCAGCCAAGTTGCAGGGGGAGTCTACGAGCAGTACTTC

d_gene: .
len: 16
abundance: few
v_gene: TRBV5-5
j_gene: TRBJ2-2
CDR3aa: CASTPPGAGTTGELFF
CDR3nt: TGTGCCAGCACCCCTCCGGGGGCAGGAACCACCGGGGAGCTGTTTTTT

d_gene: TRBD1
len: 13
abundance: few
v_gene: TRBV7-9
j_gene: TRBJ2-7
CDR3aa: CASGIRDSYEQYF
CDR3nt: TGTGCCAGCGGCATCCGGGACAGCTACGAGCAGTACTTC

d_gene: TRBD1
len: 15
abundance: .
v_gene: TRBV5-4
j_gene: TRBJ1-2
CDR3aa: CASSGYDRGDYGYTF
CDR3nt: TGTGCCAGCAGCGGTTATGACAGGGGGGACTATGGCTACACCTTC

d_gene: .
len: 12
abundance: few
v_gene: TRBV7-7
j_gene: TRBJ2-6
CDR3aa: CASSDGANVLTF
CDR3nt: TGTGCCAGCAGCGATGGGGCCAACGTCCTGACTTTC